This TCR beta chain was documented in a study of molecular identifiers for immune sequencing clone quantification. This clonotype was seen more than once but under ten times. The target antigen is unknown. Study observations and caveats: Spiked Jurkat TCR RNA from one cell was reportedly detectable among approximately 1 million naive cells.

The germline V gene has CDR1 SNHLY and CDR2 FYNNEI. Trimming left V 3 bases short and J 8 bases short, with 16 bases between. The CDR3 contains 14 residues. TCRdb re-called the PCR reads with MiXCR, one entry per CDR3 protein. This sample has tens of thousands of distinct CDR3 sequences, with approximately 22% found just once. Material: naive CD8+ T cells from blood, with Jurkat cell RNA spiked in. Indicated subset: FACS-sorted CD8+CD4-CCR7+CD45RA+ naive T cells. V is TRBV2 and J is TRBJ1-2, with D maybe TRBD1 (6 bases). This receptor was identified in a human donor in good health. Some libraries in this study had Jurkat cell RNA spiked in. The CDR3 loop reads CASSEGAGLEGYTF. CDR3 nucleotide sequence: TGTGCCAGCAGTGAGGGGGCGGGCCTTGAAGGCTACACCTTC. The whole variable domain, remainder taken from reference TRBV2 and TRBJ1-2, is EPEVTQTPSHQVTQMGQEVILRCVPISNHLYFYWYRQILGQKVEFLVSFYNNEISEKSEIFDDQFSVERPDGSNFTLKIRSTKLEDSAMYFCASSEGAGLEGYTFGSGTRLTVV.